This T cell receptor (beta chain) derives from a study of T cell clonality in common variable immunodeficiency. Study-wide points: Reportedly, TCR beta sequences from common variable immunodeficiency showed fewer deletions and N-nucleotide insertions. T cell subpopulation sequencing would be needed to explain CVID clonality.

All CVID subjects were on immunoglobulin replacement for at least one year. Control and CVID samples contributed equal amounts of genomic DNA. The repertoire was sequenced with immunoSEQ multiplex PCR; TCRdb's copy has only in-frame clones and lacks some. The sample yields 30,000 to 40,000 clones, without any singletons. With regard to this clone: Its antigen is unknown. The read stops 3 residues short of the end of the CDR3; the missing end is completed from the germline J gene.

The CDR3 extends over 12 amino acids. With 0 bases removed from V and 6 bases from J, the gap between germline ends came to 9 bases. The germline V gene encodes CDR1 GTSNPN and CDR2 SVGIG (reference sequence). V gene TRBV30 combines with J gene TRBJ2-7; no firm D call. Sequenced material: peripheral blood mononuclear cells. The TCR was taken from a human donor with common variable immunodeficiency. The sequenced CDR3 bases are TGTGCCTGGAGTGTACTGGTAAGCGAG. The encoded protein is CAWSVLVSE. The complete CDR3 sequence is CAWSVLVSEQYF.